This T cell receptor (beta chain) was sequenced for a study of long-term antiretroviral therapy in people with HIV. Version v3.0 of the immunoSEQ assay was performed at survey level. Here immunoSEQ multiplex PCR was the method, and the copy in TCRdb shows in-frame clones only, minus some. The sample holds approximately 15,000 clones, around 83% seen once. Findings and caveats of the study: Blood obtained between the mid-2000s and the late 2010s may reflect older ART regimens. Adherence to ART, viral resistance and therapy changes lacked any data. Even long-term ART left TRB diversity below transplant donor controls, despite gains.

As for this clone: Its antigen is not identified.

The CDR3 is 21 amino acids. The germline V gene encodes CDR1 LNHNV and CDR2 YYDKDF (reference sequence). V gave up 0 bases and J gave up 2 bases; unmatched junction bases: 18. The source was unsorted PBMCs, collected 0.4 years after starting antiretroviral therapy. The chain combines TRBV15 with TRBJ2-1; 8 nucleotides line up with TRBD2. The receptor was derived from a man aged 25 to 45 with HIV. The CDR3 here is CATSRDILGAGGLPPYNEQFF. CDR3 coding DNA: TGTGCCACCAGCAGAGATATTCTAGGGGCGGGGGGCCTGCCCCCCTACAATGAGCAGTTCTTC. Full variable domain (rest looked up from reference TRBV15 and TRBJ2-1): DAMVIQNPRYQVTQFGKPVTLSCSQTLNHNVMYWYQQKSSQAPKLLFHYYDKDFNNEADTPDNFQSRRPNTSFCFLDIRSPGLGDTAMYLCATSRDILGAGGLPPYNEQFFGPGTRLTVL.